These 20 T cell receptor beta chains were sequenced from one sample in a study of graft-versus-host responses after intestinal transplantation. These receptors' antigens are unknown. Using immunoSEQ multiplex PCR, the repertoire was profiled, and TCRdb retains in-frame clones only, with some absent. Counted here are over 100,000 clones, approximately 95% occurring once; the ten biggest clones make up roughly 3.5%. This material consisted of unstimulated CD8+ T cells sorted from spleen or lymph node cells, taken before intestinal transplant. The receptor set was obtained from a human donor who received an intestinal transplant.

The gene calls are TRBV7-9 and TRBJ1-2; 8 bases map to TRBD1. Germline CDR1 is SEHNR and CDR2 is FQNEAQ (reference sequence). The CDR3 has 14 amino acids. The J segment lost 8 bases and the V segment lost 1 base, leaving 6 bases of the junction unmatched. The chain's CDR3 is CASSLGQGAGGYTF. The CDR3 bases are TGTGCCAGCAGCTTAGGGCAGGGGGCGGGCGGCTACACCTTC.

The rearrangement uses TRBV7-6 and TRBJ2-5; 7 nucleotides agree with TRBD2. CDR1 and CDR2 from the germline V gene are SGHVS and FNYEAQ. V was pared by 3 bases and J by 2 bases, with 6 bases of the junction left unmatched. This CDR3 is 15 amino acids long. The CDR3 sequence is CASSFRKREQETQYF. The CDR3 coding sequence is TGTGCCAGCAGCTTTCGGAAGCGGGAACAAGAGACCCAGTACTTC.

The chain recombines TRBV19 with TRBJ2-7, with TRBD2 matching over 10 bases. Germline loops: CDR1 LNHDA, CDR2 SQIVND (reference sequence). The CDR3 covers 18 residues. V gave up 3 bases and J gave up 2 bases; unmatched junction bases: 13. CDR3 sequence: CASSIPPSGSERPYEQYF. In nucleotides, the CDR3 is TGTGCCAGTAGTATCCCCCCTAGCGGGAGTGAAAGGCCCTACGAGCAGTACTTC. Using reference TRBV19 and TRBJ2-7 for the parts outside the CDR3, the full variable domain is DGGITQSPKYLFRKEGQNVTLSCEQNLNHDAMYWYRQDPGQGLRLIYYSQIVNDFQKGDIAEGYSVSREKKESFPLTVTSAQKNPTAFYLCASSIPPSGSERPYEQYFGPGTRLTVT.

This clone was picked up one time. The genes are TRBV9 and TRBJ1-6; 9 bases match TRBD1. The CDR3 is 16 residues long. Trimming at V came to 2 bases and at J to 7 bases, leaving 7 bases not matched to a gene. CDR1 SGDLS and CDR2 YYNGEE come from the germline V gene. The CDR3 region is CASSVSRDRDNSPLHF. In nucleotides, the CDR3 is TGTGCCAGCAGCGTTTCCCGGGACAGGGACAATTCACCCCTCCACTTT.

This chain links TRBV6-1 with TRBJ2-3; 9 bases are a match to TRBD2. Trimming took 3 bases from V and 2 from J; bases not matched to a gene: 3. This CDR3 is 15 amino acids long. In germline, CDR1 is MNHNS, CDR2 SASEGT. The CDR3 here is CASSDSSGTTDTQYF. The CDR3 DNA follows: TGTGCCAGCAGTGACTCTAGCGGGACCACAGATACGCAGTATTTT.

CDR3 region: CASSQTGSTDTQYF. In nucleotides, the CDR3 is TGTGCCAGCAGCCAGACAGGTAGCACAGATACGCAGTATTTT. The rearrangement links TRBV13 to TRBJ2-3; maybe TRBD1 (6 bases). The CDR3 consists of 14 residues. The germline CDR1 and CDR2 sequences are PRHDT and FYEKMQ (reference sequence). Trimming took off 5 bases at V and 0 bases at J, with 9 bases between the two ends.

The chain links TRBV2 to TRBJ2-3, with TRBD2 identical over 7 bases. Looked up from germline, CDR1 is SNHLY and CDR2 is FYNNEI. Unmatched junction bases numbered 5, after V lost 3 bases and J lost 2 bases. The CDR3 has 15 amino acids. The CDR3 sequence: CASSESLAVTDTQYF. CDR3 bases: TGTGCCAGCAGTGAGTCCCTAGCGGTCACAGATACGCAGTATTTT.

CDR3 region: CASSFWGGELFF. The DNA for the CDR3 is TGTGCCAGCAGTTTCTGGGGCGGGGAGCTGTTTTTT. V gene TRBV27 combines with J gene TRBJ2-2, with D hard to call. Germline CDR1 MNHEY, CDR2 SMNVEV (reference sequence). The CDR3 loop spans 12 amino acids. V was shortened by 3 bases and J by 7 bases, with 6 bases between the two germline ends.

The chain employs TRBV27 and TRBJ2-2, with D tentatively TRBD2 (6 bases). Trimming removed 7 bases at V and 7 bases at J, with 10 bases between. The CDR3 extends over 12 amino acids. From germline, CDR1 is MNHEY and CDR2 SMNVEV (reference sequence). The CDR3 coding sequence is TGTGCCAGCATGGGGGGTGACGGGGAGCTGTTTTTT. Protein product: CASMGGDGELFF.

The chain recombines TRBV4-1 with TRBJ2-7; 9 bases are a match to TRBD2. The CDR3 has 16 amino acids. J lost 2 bases, V lost 1 base, and 6 bases had no gene match. Per the germline V gene, CDR1 is MGHRA and CDR2 is YSYEKL. CDR3 region: CASSQGRGGGAYEQYF. CDR3 bases: TGCGCCAGCAGCCAAGGGCGGGGGGGCGGAGCCTACGAGCAGTACTTC.

The rearrangement joins TRBV6-5 to TRBJ1-1, with D tentatively TRBD1 (5 bases). The CDR3 sequence is 13 residues long. Germline CDR1 MNHEY, CDR2 SVGAGI. Trimming stripped 8 bases from V and 0 bases from J, with 10 bases between. The CDR3 protein is CASAGTLNTEAFF. CDR3 nucleotide sequence: TGTGCCAGCGCAGGGACCCTGAACACTGAAGCTTTCTTT.

This chain joins TRBV19 and TRBJ2-2, with D possibly being TRBD1 or TRBD2 (6 bases each). Per the germline V gene, CDR1 is LNHDA and CDR2 is SQIVND (reference sequence). There are 13 residues in the CDR3. The V and J ends lost 5 bases and 6 bases respectively, with 10 bases between them. CDR3 region: CASSAGGAGELFF. The CDR3 DNA reads as TGTGCCAGTAGTGCCGGGGGCGCCGGGGAGCTGTTTTTT.

The V call is TRBV21-1, the J call TRBJ1-2; the table's D call TRBD1 went unverified against the DNA. TRBV21-1 is given as a pseudogene. The CDR3 is made up of 14 amino acids. The CDR3 region is CASSMQGADYGYTF. The CDR3 DNA reads as TGTGCCAGCAGCATGCAGGGGGCGGACTATGGCTACACCTTC.

J is TRBJ1-2 and V is TRBV9; possibly TRBD1 for D (6 bases). V lost 3 bases to trimming and J lost 8 bases, with 20 bases between them. The germline CDR1 and CDR2 sequences are SGDLS and YYNGEE. The CDR3 runs to 15 residues. The CDR3 loop reads CASSGGQMSVGGYTF. In nucleotides, the CDR3 is TGTGCCAGCAGCGGTGGACAGATGTCCGTGGGAGGCTACACCTTC.

The V and J genes are TRBV28 and TRBJ1-1; D not certain. V was clipped by 5 bases and J by 0 bases, with 16 bases between them. CDR1 MDHEN and CDR2 SYDVKM come from the germline V gene. The length of the CDR3 is 16 residues. The DNA for the CDR3 is TGTGCCAGCAGTCCCATGAGCGTAGCCTTGAACACTGAAGCTTTCTTT. Translated, it gives CASSPMSVALNTEAFF.

The genes are TRBV4-1 and TRBJ2-2; 10 nucleotides line up with TRBD2. Germline CDR1 and CDR2: MGHRA and YSYEKL. V lost 5 bases to trimming and J lost 5 bases; unmatched junction nucleotides: 5. This CDR3 contains 15 residues. CDR3 loop: CASSLLAGYTGELFF. CDR3 coding DNA: TGCGCCAGCAGCTTACTAGCGGGGTATACCGGGGAGCTGTTTTTT.

This sequence joins TRBV5-5 and TRBJ2-5; 7 nucleotides agree with TRBD2. Near its end, the DNA agrees better with TRBJ2-7, so the J call may be wrong. Looked up from germline, CDR1 is SGHKS and CDR2 is YYEKEE (reference sequence). CDR3 size: 15 residues. CDR3 sequence reads: CASSTGPSGTYEQYF. The CDR3 nucleotides read TGTGCCAGCAGCACGGGCCCCAGCGGGACCTACGAGCAGTACTTC.

The genes are TRBV27 and TRBJ2-5, with unresolved D. The V gene lost 3 bases and the J gene lost 5 bases, with 10 bases spanning the gap. This CDR3 region has 13 residues. Looked up from germline, CDR1 is MNHEY and CDR2 is SMNVEV (reference sequence). This chain's CDR3 is CASSLGLAETQYF. The CDR3 nucleotides read TGTGCCAGCAGTTTGGGTCTTGCGGAGACCCAGTACTTC.

The rearrangement joins TRBV10-3 to TRBJ2-7, with unresolved D. The CDR3 spans 14 residues. Trimming shortened V by 2 bases and J by 1 base, and 9 bases separated the two germline ends. Germline V gene data show CDR1 as ENHRY and CDR2 as SYGVKD. CDR3 loop: CAISEGQLSYEQYF. CDR3 coding DNA: TGTGCCATCAGTGAGGGCCAACTTTCCTACGAGCAGTACTTC.

This chain uses TRBV28 with TRBJ2-1, with D possibly being TRBD1 (6 bases). V dropped 6 bases and J dropped 6 bases, with 21 bases sitting between them. The CDR3 covers 16 residues. Germline V gene data show CDR1 as MDHEN and CDR2 as SYDVKM. The CDR3 loop reads CASRKRDTYRGNEQFF. DNA for the CDR3: TGTGCCAGCAGAAAACGGGACACCTATAGGGGCAATGAGCAGTTCTTC.